This T cell receptor (beta chain) is from a study of cytotoxic CD8 clonotypes in ibrutinib-treated CLL. This clone was recorded a few times. The protocol was immunoSEQ multiplex PCR, while the TCRdb copy is restricted to in-frame clones and leaves out a portion. There are about 89,000 clones in the sample; about 78% occur only once, and around 30% lies in the top ten. Genomic DNA in a quantity of roughly 2.2 micrograms was derived from cryopreserved PBMCs for TCR beta libraries. The receptor's source is a human donor with chronic lymphocytic leukemia. The specimen comprised PBMCs, sampled after 12 months of ibrutinib treatment.

Here the CDR3 DNA reads TGTGCCAGCAGTGACCGAGGGACAGGGAGGAGAGGAAACACCATATATTTT. Amino acids: CASSDRGTGRRGNTIYF. The rearrangement uses TRBV6-1 and TRBJ1-3; the match to TRBD1 covers 9 bases. Germline CDR1 reads MNHNS; CDR2 reads SASEGT. There are 17 residues in the CDR3. The V segment lost 3 bases and the J segment 4 bases; nucleotides outside the gene matches: 10.